This passage covers 22 T cell receptor beta chains from one sample sequenced in a study of cytomegalovirus exposure and HLA in healthy donors. The PCR used 60 Vbeta and 13 Jbeta primers. TCRdb keeps only in-frame clones here, not all; method: immunoSEQ multiplex PCR. This table holds about 190,000 clones, around 80% found once. Material for sequencing was PBMCs. The receptor set was obtained from a woman aged 35 to 49 in good health and CMV-seronegative.

This clone was recorded a few times. The V and J genes are TRBV5-1 and TRBJ1-1, with a tentative D call TRBD1 (5 bases). Germline V CDR1 and CDR2: SGHRS, YFSETQ. Trimming took off 0 bases at V and 3 bases at J, with 9 bases between the two ends. This CDR3 comprises 14 residues. The CDR3 spells CASSLGQSDTEAFF. The CDR3 coding sequence is TGCGCCAGCAGCTTGGGACAGTCAGACACTGAAGCTTTCTTT.

The V and J genes are TRBV6-5 and TRBJ2-3; D not resolved. Between the trimmed V and J ends, which lost 7 bases and 1 base, there was a span of 9 bases. Germline V gene lookup returns CDR1 MNHEY and CDR2 SVGAGI. The CDR3 sequence is 13 residues long. CDR3 loop: CASTRQGTDTQYF. CDR3 DNA sequence: TGTGCCAGCACCAGGCAGGGCACAGATACGCAGTATTTT.

This clone appeared a few times. The rearrangement links TRBV6-4 to TRBJ1-4; D gene uncertain. Germline V gives CDR1 MRHNA, CDR2 SNTAGT. The ends were cut back, 0 bases at V and 8 bases at J, with 13 bases in the middle. This CDR3 comprises 15 residues. The CDR3 is CASSDSTPAGEKLFF. In nucleotides, the CDR3 is TGTGCCAGCAGTGACTCGACTCCCGCTGGGGAAAAACTGTTTTTT.

V gene TRBV18 combines with J gene TRBJ1-3, with D perhaps TRBD1 (5 bases). Germline assignment: CDR1 KGHSH and CDR2 LQKENI. V dropped 3 bases and J dropped 7 bases, with 16 bases sitting between them. The CDR3 contains 15 residues. In nucleotides, the CDR3 is TGTGCCAGCTCACCTGGGGCAAGCGTCGGGAACACCATATATTTT. Residues: CASSPGASVGNTIYF.

The genes are TRBV9 and TRBJ2-3; D may be TRBD2 (6 bases). The CDR3 totals 14 residues. Trimming took 1 base from V and 2 from J, leaving 8 bases between them. Germline-derived CDR1 and CDR2 are SGDLS and YYNGEE. The CDR3 sequence: CASSVLAFTDTQYF. In nucleotides, the CDR3 is TGTGCCAGCAGCGTACTAGCGTTCACAGATACGCAGTATTTT.

The chain couples TRBV7-2 to TRBJ2-4, with 9 bases identical to TRBD1. The CDR3 length is 12 residues. CDR1 SGHTA and CDR2 FQGNSA come from the germline V gene. J gave up 9 bases and V 7 bases, and 4 bases lay outside the gene matches. CDR3 coding DNA: TGTGCCAGCACCCCGACAGGGGGCATTCAGTACTTC. As protein: CASTPTGGIQYF. The entire variable domain, with the rest obtained from reference TRBV7-2 and TRBJ2-4, is as follows: GAGVSQSPSNKVTEKGKDVELRCDPISGHTALYWYRQSLGQGLEFLIYFQGNSAPDKSGLPSDRFSAERTGGSVSTLTIQRTQQEDSAVYLCASTPTGGIQYFGAGTRLSVL.

The V gene is TRBV28, the J gene TRBJ2-6; no firm D call. V was cut by 10 bases and J by 0 bases, with 7 bases left in between. CDR1 is MDHEN, CDR2 SYDVKM, per germline. This CDR3 comprises 13 residues. The CDR3 protein is CATTVSGANVLTF. The CDR3 nucleotides read TGTGCCACCACAGTCTCTGGGGCCAACGTCCTGACTTTC.

V usage is TRBV19 and J usage is TRBJ1-5; D is perhaps TRBD1 (6 bases). Germline V gene sequence: CDR1 LNHDA, CDR2 SQIVND (reference sequence). The CDR3 consists of 18 residues. Trimming pared 7 bases from V and 0 bases from J, leaving 22 bases between. The CDR3 reads CASTLSPQGLHSNQPQHF. The CDR3 coding sequence is TGTGCCAGTACCCTCTCACCCCAGGGGCTGCATAGCAATCAGCCCCAGCATTTT.

The chain has TRBV11-2 and TRBJ2-1, with TRBD2 as a possible D gene (6 bases). Trimming took 2 bases from V and 0 from J, leaving 8 bases between them. CDR1 SGHAT and CDR2 FQNNGV come from the germline V gene. The CDR3 runs 15 residues. The CDR3 bases are TGTGCCAGCAGCTTATCCGGGAGCTCCTACAATGAGCAGTTCTTC. It translates to CASSLSGSSYNEQFF.

This chain connects TRBV11-3 to TRBJ2-5; D may be TRBD1 (7 bases). CDR1 is SGHNT, CDR2 YENEEA, per germline. V lost 10 bases and J 3 bases, leaving 18 bases between the germline ends. This CDR3 contains 14 residues. In nucleotides, the CDR3 is TGTGCCACCGCGGACAGGACTACTGAAGAGACCCAGTACTTC. Translated: CATADRTTEETQYF.

The J gene is TRBJ1-2, the V gene TRBV29-1, with D possibly TRBD1 on 5 matching bases. The V and J ends lost 3 bases and 5 bases respectively, with 13 bases between them. The CDR3 runs to 13 residues. Per the germline V gene, CDR1 is SQVTM and CDR2 is ANQGSEA. CDR3 in amino acids: CSVEPQGRYGYTF. CDR3 nucleotides: TGCAGCGTTGAGCCCCAGGGCAGGTATGGCTACACCTTC.

The chain combines TRBV4-3 with TRBJ1-1; D gene ambiguous. Trimming pared 0 bases from V and 1 base from J, leaving 9 bases between. The CDR3 covers 15 residues. Germline loops: CDR1 LGHNA, CDR2 YSLEER. This CDR3 reads CASSQERHSNTEAFF. The CDR3 DNA reads TGCGCCAGCAGCCAAGAGAGGCACTCGAACACTGAAGCTTTCTTT.

The J gene is TRBJ1-3, the V gene TRBV7-2, with 7 bases lining up with TRBD1. Per germline, CDR1 SGHTA and CDR2 FQGNSA. J gave up 3 bases and V 7 bases, and 12 bases lay outside the gene matches. This CDR3 is built from 16 residues. The CDR3 region is CASTQSTGIYGNTIYF. The CDR3, as DNA: TGTGCCAGCACTCAATCGACAGGGATTTATGGAAACACCATATATTTT.

The J gene is TRBJ1-2, the V gene TRBV29-1; 8 positions match TRBD1. This CDR3 contains 12 residues. Trimming removed 6 bases from V and 5 bases from J; junction bases left unmatched: 5. CDR1 and CDR2 from the germline V gene are SQVTM and ANQGSEA. CDR3 nucleotide sequence: TGCAGCGTCATTGGACAGGGTTATGGCTACACCTTC. It encodes CSVIGQGYGYTF.

The chain couples TRBV5-4 to TRBJ2-7, with TRBD2 matching over 8 bases. With 1 base clipped from V and 4 bases from J, the junction kept 7 bases outside the gene matches. Germline V gene data show CDR1 as SGHNT and CDR2 as YYREEE (reference sequence). The CDR3 totals 15 residues. The CDR3 DNA follows: TGTGCCAGCAGCTTGCCCAGCGGGAGTAAGTACGAGCAGTACTTC. It specifies CASSLPSGSKYEQYF.

This rearrangement joins TRBV9 to TRBJ1-2; 10 nucleotides agree with TRBD1. The V gene end was trimmed by 2 bases and the J gene end by 7 bases; junction bases not matched to a gene: 11. This CDR3 comprises 16 residues. Germline loops: CDR1 SGDLS, CDR2 YYNGEE. The CDR3 reads CASSVSAGTGDGGYTF. For the CDR3, the DNA is TGTGCCAGCAGCGTGAGCGCCGGGACAGGGGACGGTGGCTACACCTTC.

Comment on this clone: This CDR3 is also generated by other DNA sequences in the sample. The V and J genes are TRBV2 and TRBJ2-3, with 8 bases fitting TRBD2. This CDR3 contains 15 residues. Per the germline V gene, CDR1 is SNHLY and CDR2 is FYNNEI. V lost 3 bases and J lost 2; bases outside the gene matches: 4. The CDR3 region is CASSDLAGNTDTQYF. CDR3 in DNA: TGTGCCAGCAGTGATTTAGCGGGAAACACAGATACGCAGTATTTT.

The chain couples TRBV7-2 to TRBJ1-2; D may be TRBD1 (5 bases). Germline CDR1 and CDR2: SGHTA and FQGNSA. Trimming left V 4 bases short and J 6 bases short, with 12 bases between. CDR3 length equals 13 residues. The CDR3 sequence is CASSSSGGNGYTF. The CDR3 coding sequence is TGTGCCAGCAGCTCAAGCGGGGGGAATGGCTACACCTTC.

In regard to this clone: This sample includes further DNA sequences coding for the same CDR3. This chain links TRBV2 with TRBJ2-3; 9 bases line up with TRBD2. The CDR3 covers 15 residues. Trimming took 3 bases from V and 2 from J; bases not matched to a gene: 3. Germline values: CDR1 SNHLY, CDR2 FYNNEI. The CDR3 region is CASSDLAGNTDTQYF. For the CDR3, the DNA is TGTGCCAGCAGTGACCTAGCGGGGAACACAGATACGCAGTATTTT.

The chain recombines TRBV12-5 with TRBJ1-5; D is undetermined. CDR3 length: 14 amino acids. Germline lookup yields CDR1 LGHNT and CDR2 FRNRAP. V was cut by 7 bases and J by 1 base, with 11 bases left in between. CDR3 bases: TGTGCTAGTGTCTTGGGAGTGAGCAATCAGCCCCAGCATTTT. Protein: CASVLGVSNQPQHF.

The V call is TRBV2, the J call TRBJ1-2; weak D call: TRBD1 (5 bases). Germline loops: CDR1 SNHLY, CDR2 FYNNEI. The CDR3 runs to 15 residues. Trimming took off 4 bases at V and 3 bases at J, with 15 bases between the two ends. This CDR3 reads CASSGGTSPDYGYTF. The DNA of the CDR3 is TGTGCCAGCAGTGGGGGGACTTCGCCTGACTATGGCTACACCTTC.

V gene TRBV2 combines with J gene TRBJ2-5; weak D call: TRBD2 (6 bases). The J call may be in error: the DNA end matches TRBJ2-7 better. The germline gives CDR1 SNHLY, CDR2 FYNNEI. The CDR3 extends over 13 amino acids. This CDR3 reads CASSEEGGYEQYF. CDR3 coding DNA: TGTGCCAGCAGTGAGGAGGGTGGCTACGAGCAGTACTTC.